Sequencing of this TCR beta chain was carried out in a study of monozygotic twins with inflammatory bowel disease. Points from the study as a whole: It was not supported that a single strong signal or clonotype was associated with IBD.

In the case of this clonotype: Its antigen is as yet unknown.

The germline V gene has CDR1 SGHRS and CDR2 YFSETQ. The CDR3 loop spans 14 amino acids. With the 5' RACE reads reprocessed, TCRdb shows one record per CDR3 protein and no DNA. Its listing shows approximately 400,000 distinct CDR3 sequences. The chain is built from TRBV5-1 and TRBJ1-1; TCRdb's D gene call, TRBD1, goes unchecked for lack of DNA. This receptor was taken from a human donor with ulcerative colitis or Crohn's disease, or a healthy co-twin of an affected twin (not recorded which). The sequenced material came from blood. This CDR3 reads CASSSDRGNTEAFF.